What follows are 13 T cell receptor beta chains derived from one specimen sequenced in a study of beta chain features in type 1 diabetes. Study conclusions and caveats: Shorter TCRB CDR3s, moderately but significantly so, marked every one of the four CD4+ subsets in Type 1 diabetes patients.

Expressed TCRB transcripts were sequenced because the entire RNA isolate underwent reverse transcription. The data were produced by immunoSEQ multiplex PCR, yet TCRdb's version contains in-frame clones alone and is incomplete. The sample shows under 850,000 clones, 13% of them seen only once. For these TCRs, the target antigens are not known. Source material: naive CD4+ T cells from blood. All receptors derive from a man between 18 and 29 years old with type 1 diabetes.

This chain uses TRBV5-1 with TRBJ2-6; possible D gene TRBD1, 5 bases. Germline V lookup: CDR1 SGHRS, CDR2 YFSETQ. Trimming left V 5 bases short and J 0 bases short, with 21 bases between. The CDR3 has 19 amino acids. CDR3 nucleotides: TGCGCCAGCAGTCTTGGGTACTTAGGGGCGTACTCTGGGGCCAACGTCCTGACTTTC. It codes for CASSLGYLGAYSGANVLTF.

V is TRBV9 and J is TRBJ1-6, with TRBD1 identical over 11 bases. This CDR3 region has 14 residues. J was trimmed by 13 bases and V by 4 bases; bases with no gene match: 7. The germline V gene has CDR1 SGDLS and CDR2 YYNGEE. The CDR3 loop reads CASSPRDRGAPLHF. Written as DNA, the CDR3 is TGTGCCAGCAGCCCCAGGGACAGGGGGGCCCCCCTCCACTTT.

Regarding this clone: Other DNA sequences in the same sample also yield this CDR3. V and J are TRBV5-1 and TRBJ2-7, with D possibly matching TRBD2 (5 bases). Trimming shortened V by 3 bases and J by 0 bases, and 10 bases separated the two germline ends. The CDR3 contains 14 residues. Germline CDR1 SGHRS, CDR2 YFSETQ. CDR3 loop: CASSSRDSSYEQYF. The CDR3 DNA is TGCGCCAGCAGCTCCCGGGATAGCTCCTACGAGCAGTACTTC.

This chain links TRBV4-1 with TRBJ1-6, with D unclear. CDR3 length: 15 amino acids. Trimming cost V 1 base and J 7 bases, with 11 bases left between them. Germline V CDR1 and CDR2: MGHRA, YSYEKL. The CDR3 sequence: CASSQGLGWNSPLHF. The CDR3 DNA reads as TGCGCCAGCAGCCAAGGGCTGGGTTGGAATTCACCCCTCCACTTT.

The genes are TRBV5-1 and TRBJ2-5; 12 bases map to TRBD2. CDR1 and CDR2 (germline): SGHRS, YFSETQ. V lost 2 bases to trimming and J lost 5 bases; unmatched junction nucleotides: 4. This CDR3 region has 15 residues. The CDR3 DNA reads as TGCGCCAGCAGCTTCGGACTAGCGGGGATGGAGACCCAGTACTTC. Residues: CASSFGLAGMETQYF.

The chain combines TRBV2 with TRBJ1-4; 7 nucleotides match TRBD1. CDR3 size: 13 residues. V trimming: 10 bases; J trimming: 8 bases; junction bases outside the gene matches: 10. Germline CDR1 SNHLY, CDR2 FYNNEI. This CDR3 reads CAICRDREEKLFF. As DNA, the CDR3 is TGTGCCATCTGCCGGGACAGAGAAGAAAAACTGTTTTTT.

This clone has just a few counts. CDR3: CATGRGRAASNSPLHF. CDR3 coding DNA: TGTGCCACCGGGAGGGGCAGGGCGGCTTCCAATTCACCCCTCCACTTT. The rearrangement links TRBV15 to TRBJ1-6; D is possibly TRBD1 (5 bases). V lost 8 bases and J lost 7, with 21 bases in between. Germline V lookup: CDR1 LNHNV, CDR2 YYDKDF (reference sequence). The CDR3 loop spans 16 amino acids. Based on the CDR3 plus reference TRBV15 and TRBJ1-6, the full variable domain is DAMVIQNPRYQVTQFGKPVTLSCSQTLNHNVMYWYQQKSSQAPKLLFHYYDKDFNNEADTPDNFQSRRPNTSFCFLDIRSPGLGDTAMYLCATGRGRAASNSPLHFGNGTRLTVT.

The rearrangement uses TRBV5-1 and TRBJ2-5, with D perhaps matching TRBD1 or TRBD2 (5 bases each). The germline gives CDR1 SGHRS, CDR2 YFSETQ. The CDR3 loop spans 15 amino acids. V dropped 4 bases and J dropped 5 bases, with 18 bases sitting between them. CDR3 coding DNA: TGCGCCAGCAGCCTGCTCGAGGCAGGGACCGAGACCCAGTACTTC. Amino acid sequence: CASSLLEAGTETQYF.

J is TRBJ2-3 and V is TRBV29-1, with 9 nucleotides matching TRBD2. The CDR3 sequence is 14 residues long. Germline trimming cut 6 bases from V and 4 bases from J; bases unmatched to any gene: 8. The germline gives CDR1 SQVTM, CDR2 ANQGSEA. The CDR3 here is CSVQTSGGADTQYF. CDR3 bases: TGCAGCGTCCAGACTAGCGGAGGCGCAGATACGCAGTATTTT.

The chain combines TRBV18 with TRBJ1-2; no clear D gene. The germline gives CDR1 KGHSH, CDR2 LQKENI. The length of the CDR3 is 13 residues. The germline V and J ends were trimmed by 2 bases and 3 bases, with 7 bases remaining between them. The CDR3 is CASSPAGHYGYTF. The CDR3, as DNA: TGTGCCAGCTCACCAGCCGGACACTATGGCTACACCTTC.

The chain uses TRBV7-9 and TRBJ2-6, with no clear D. Germline CDR1 SEHNR, CDR2 FQNEAQ (reference sequence). Trimming pared 5 bases from V and 0 bases from J, leaving 5 bases between. The CDR3 has 14 residues. The CDR3 protein is CASSPSSGANVLTF. CDR3 coding DNA: TGTGCCAGCAGCCCCTCCTCTGGGGCCAACGTCCTGACTTTC.

The chain joins TRBV30 to TRBJ1-1, with a tentative D call TRBD1 (5 bases). V lost 4 bases, J lost 0 bases, and 15 bases lay in between. CDR3 length equals 15 residues. Germline CDR1 and CDR2: GTSNPN and SVGIG (reference sequence). DNA for the CDR3: TGTGCCTGGAAGGTTGCCGGGACGATGAACACTGAAGCTTTCTTT. This sequence encodes CAWKVAGTMNTEAFF.

The gene calls are TRBV7-3 and TRBJ2-2; 8 bases are shared with TRBD1. Germline lookup yields CDR1 SGHTA and CDR2 FQGTGA. The CDR3 contains 14 residues. With V trimmed by 6 bases and J by 7 bases, 7 bases remained unmatched. Here the CDR3 reads CASSPQGAGGELFF. The CDR3 DNA follows: TGTGCCAGCAGTCCCCAGGGGGCTGGCGGGGAGCTGTTTTTT. Full variable domain (outside the CDR3, taken from reference TRBV7-3 and TRBJ2-2): GAGVSQTPSNKVTEKGKYVELRCDPISGHTALYWYRQSLGQGPEFLIYFQGTGAADDSGLPNDRFFAVRPEGSVSTLKIQRTERGDSAVYLCASSPQGAGGELFFGEGSRLTVL.